The table lists the clone carrying this TCR beta chain with a few counts. At one end the junction does not follow the germline gene, possibly because of a read error. The sample belongs to a study of response to subunit inactivated influenza vaccine. The CDR3 has 13 residues. The germline CDR1 and CDR2 sequences are SGHRS and YFSETQ. TCRdb re-called the RT-PCR reads with MiXCR, one entry per CDR3 protein. The data show hundreds of thousands of distinct CDR3 sequences, about 18% seen once. Sequencing was performed on PBMCs from blood, taken roughly 5 days after vaccination. The TCR originated in a man aged 45-60 years who received an inactivated influenza vaccine. The chain uses TRBV5-1 and TRBJ1-6; D not resolved. The CDR3, as DNA: TGCGCCAGCAGGTTGGCAGATAATTCACCCCTCCACTTT. Protein sequence: CASRLADNSPLHF.